The TCR beta chain described here comes from a study of PD-L1 blockade in urothelial cancer. Study in general: Patients' atezolizumab regimen, 1,200 mg intravenously every 3 weeks, began in the mid-2010s.

Synthetically made TCR analog templates were put into each PCR as spikes. Sequenced by immunoSEQ multiplex PCR; TCRdb stores in-frame clones only, minus some. Of 120,000 or so clones in the sample, roughly 88% were seen once. V gave up 6 bases and J gave up 7 bases, with 21 bases separating them. The CDR3 contains 15 residues. Looked up from germline, CDR1 is SGDLS and CDR2 is YYNGEE. Sample time point: peripheral blood 6 weeks after treatment start. The chain combines TRBV9 with TRBJ2-3, with D possibly TRBD2 on 6 matching bases. The sample in question was PBMCs, obtained around atezolizumab (anti-PD-L1) treatment. The TCR originated in a man aged 45-65 years with urothelial cancer. Written as DNA, the CDR3 is TGTGCCAGCACCCGGCGGGGCGACGGGATTAATACGCAGTATTTT. It yields the protein CASTRRGDGINTQYF.